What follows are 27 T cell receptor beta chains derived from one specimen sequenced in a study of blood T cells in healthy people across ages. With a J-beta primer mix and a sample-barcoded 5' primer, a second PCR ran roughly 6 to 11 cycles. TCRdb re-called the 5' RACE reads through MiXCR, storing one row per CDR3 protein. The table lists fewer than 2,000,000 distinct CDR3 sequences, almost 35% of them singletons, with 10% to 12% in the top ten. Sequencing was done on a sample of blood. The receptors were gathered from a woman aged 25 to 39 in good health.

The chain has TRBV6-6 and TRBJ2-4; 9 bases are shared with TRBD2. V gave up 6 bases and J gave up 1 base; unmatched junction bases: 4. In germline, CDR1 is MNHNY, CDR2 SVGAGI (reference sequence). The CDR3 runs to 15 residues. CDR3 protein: CASRTSGGAKNIQYF. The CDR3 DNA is TGTGCCAGCAGAACGAGCGGGGGGGCCAAAAACATTCAGTACTTC.

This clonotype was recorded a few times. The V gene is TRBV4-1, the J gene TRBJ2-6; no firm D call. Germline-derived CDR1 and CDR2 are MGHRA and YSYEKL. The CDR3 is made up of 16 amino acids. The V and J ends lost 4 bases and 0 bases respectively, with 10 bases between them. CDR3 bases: TGCGCCAGCAGCCCACCCCCCCCCTCTGGGGCCAACGTCCTGACTTTC. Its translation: CASSPPPPSGANVLTF.

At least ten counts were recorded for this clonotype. CDR3 residues: CASSPIRVGGGNEQFF. In DNA, the CDR3 is TGCGCCAGCAGCCCTATACGTGTGGGGGGCGGCAATGAGCAGTTCTTC. The chain carries TRBV4-1 and TRBJ2-1; D assignment may be TRBD1 or TRBD2 (6 bases each). Trimming cost V 4 bases and J 6 bases, with 19 bases left between them. The V gene's germline CDR1 is MGHRA and CDR2 YSYEKL. This CDR3 contains 16 residues.

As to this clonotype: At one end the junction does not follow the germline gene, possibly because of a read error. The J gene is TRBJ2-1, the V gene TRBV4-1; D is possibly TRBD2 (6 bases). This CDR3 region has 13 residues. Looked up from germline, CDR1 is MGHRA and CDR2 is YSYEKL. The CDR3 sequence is CAGSRPGGGEQFF. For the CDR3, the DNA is TGCGCCGGCAGCCGGCCCGGGGGTGGGGAGCAGTTCTTC.

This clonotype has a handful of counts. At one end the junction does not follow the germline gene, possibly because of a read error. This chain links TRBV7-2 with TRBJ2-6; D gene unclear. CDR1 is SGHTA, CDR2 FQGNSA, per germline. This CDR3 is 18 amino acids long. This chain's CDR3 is CASSPRRIPSSGTNVLTF. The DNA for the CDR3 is TGTGCCAGCAGCCCCCGACGGATACCGAGCTCTGGGACCAACGTCCTGACTTTC.

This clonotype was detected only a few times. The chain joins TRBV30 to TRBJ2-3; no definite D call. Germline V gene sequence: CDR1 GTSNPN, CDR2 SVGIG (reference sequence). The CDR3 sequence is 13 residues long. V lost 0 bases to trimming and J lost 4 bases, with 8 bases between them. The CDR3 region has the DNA TGTGCCTGGAGTGTACTCGACGCAGATACGCAGTATTTT. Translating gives CAWSVLDADTQYF.

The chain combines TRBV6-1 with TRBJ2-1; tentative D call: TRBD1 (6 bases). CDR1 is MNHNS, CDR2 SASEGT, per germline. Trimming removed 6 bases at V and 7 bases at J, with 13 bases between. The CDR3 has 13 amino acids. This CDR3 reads CASRNSGENEQFF. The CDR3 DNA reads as TGTGCCAGCAGGAATTCAGGGGAAAATGAGCAGTTCTTC.

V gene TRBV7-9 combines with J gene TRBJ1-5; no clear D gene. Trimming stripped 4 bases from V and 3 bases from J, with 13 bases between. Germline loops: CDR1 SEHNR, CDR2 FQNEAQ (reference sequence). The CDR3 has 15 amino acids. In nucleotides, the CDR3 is TGTGCCAGCAGCTCAGGACCTGGGATCAATCAGCCCCAGCATTTT. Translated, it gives CASSSGPGINQPQHF.

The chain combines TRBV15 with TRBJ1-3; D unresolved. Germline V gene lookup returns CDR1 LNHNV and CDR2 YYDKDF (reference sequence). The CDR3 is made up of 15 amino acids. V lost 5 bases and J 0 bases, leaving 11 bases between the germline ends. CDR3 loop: CATSSGRLSGNTIYF. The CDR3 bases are TGTGCCACCAGCTCCGGACGTCTCTCTGGAAACACCATATATTTT.

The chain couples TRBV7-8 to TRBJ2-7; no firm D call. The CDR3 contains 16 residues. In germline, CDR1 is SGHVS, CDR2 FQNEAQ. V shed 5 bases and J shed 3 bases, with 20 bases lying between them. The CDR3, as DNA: TGTGCCAGCAGCCTAACGACTGGTGCTGGTATCTACGAGCAGTACTTC. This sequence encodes CASSLTTGAGIYEQYF.

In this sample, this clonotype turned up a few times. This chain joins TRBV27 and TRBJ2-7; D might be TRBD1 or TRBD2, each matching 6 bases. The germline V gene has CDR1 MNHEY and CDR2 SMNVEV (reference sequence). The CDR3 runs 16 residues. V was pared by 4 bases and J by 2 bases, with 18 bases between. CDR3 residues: CASSSPRGPGTYEQYF. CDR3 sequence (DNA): TGTGCCAGCAGTTCCCCCCGGGGGCCAGGTACCTACGAGCAGTACTTC.

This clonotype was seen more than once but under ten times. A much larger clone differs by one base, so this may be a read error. This chain's CDR3 is CSAPDPFSGTQYF. The CDR3 nucleotides read TGCAGTGCTCCCGACCCCTTCTCTGGGACCCAGTACTTC. The chain combines TRBV20-1 with TRBJ2-5; D is undetermined. The germline gives CDR1 DFQATT, CDR2 SNEGSKA (reference sequence). The CDR3 covers 13 residues. V shed 5 bases and J shed 7 bases, with 17 bases lying between them.

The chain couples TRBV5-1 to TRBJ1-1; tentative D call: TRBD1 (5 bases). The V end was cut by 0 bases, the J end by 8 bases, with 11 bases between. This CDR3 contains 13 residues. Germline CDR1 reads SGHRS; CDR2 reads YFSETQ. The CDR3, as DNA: TGCGCCAGCAGCTTGGGGGGGGTCCCAGAAGCTTTCTTT. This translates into CASSLGGVPEAFF.

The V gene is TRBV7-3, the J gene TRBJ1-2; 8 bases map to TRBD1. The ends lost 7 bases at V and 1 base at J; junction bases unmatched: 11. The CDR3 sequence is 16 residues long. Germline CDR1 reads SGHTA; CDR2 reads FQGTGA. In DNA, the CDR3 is TGTGCCAGCACCGAAACAGGGGGTTCTTTTAACTATGGCTACACCTTC. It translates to CASTETGGSFNYGYTF.

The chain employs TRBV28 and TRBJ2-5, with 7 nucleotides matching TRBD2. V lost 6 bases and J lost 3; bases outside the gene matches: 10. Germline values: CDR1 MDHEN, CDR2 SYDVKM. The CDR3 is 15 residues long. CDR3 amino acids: CASSGGSRGEETQYF. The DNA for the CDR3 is TGTGCCAGCAGCGGCGGGAGTCGGGGGGAAGAGACCCAGTACTTC.

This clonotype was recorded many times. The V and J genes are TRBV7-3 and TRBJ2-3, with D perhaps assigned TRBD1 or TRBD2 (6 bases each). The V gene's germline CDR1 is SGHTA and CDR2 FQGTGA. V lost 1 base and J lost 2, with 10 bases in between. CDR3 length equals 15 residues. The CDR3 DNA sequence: TGTGCCAGCAGCTTAAGGGGGGCGGACACAGATACGCAGTATTTT. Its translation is CASSLRGADTDTQYF.

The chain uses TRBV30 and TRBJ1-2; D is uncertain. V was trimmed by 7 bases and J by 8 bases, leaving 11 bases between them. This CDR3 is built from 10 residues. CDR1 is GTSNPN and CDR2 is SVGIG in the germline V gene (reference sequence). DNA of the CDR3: TGTGCCTCAGGCGGTGGCGGCTACACCTTC. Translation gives CASGGGGYTF.

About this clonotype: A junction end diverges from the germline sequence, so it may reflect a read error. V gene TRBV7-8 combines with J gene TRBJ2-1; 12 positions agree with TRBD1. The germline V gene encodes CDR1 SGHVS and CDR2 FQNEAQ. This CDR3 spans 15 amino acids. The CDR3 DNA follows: TGTGCCAGCAGCTCGCCGGGACAGGGGGCCGGAGAGCAGTTCTTT. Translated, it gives CASSSPGQGAGEQFF.

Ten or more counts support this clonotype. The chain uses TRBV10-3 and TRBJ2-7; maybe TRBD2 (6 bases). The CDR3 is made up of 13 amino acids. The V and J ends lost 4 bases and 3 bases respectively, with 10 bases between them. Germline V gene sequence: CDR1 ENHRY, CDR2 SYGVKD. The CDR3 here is CAISGGGDYEQYF. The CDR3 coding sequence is TGTGCCATCAGTGGAGGCGGGGACTACGAGCAGTACTTC.

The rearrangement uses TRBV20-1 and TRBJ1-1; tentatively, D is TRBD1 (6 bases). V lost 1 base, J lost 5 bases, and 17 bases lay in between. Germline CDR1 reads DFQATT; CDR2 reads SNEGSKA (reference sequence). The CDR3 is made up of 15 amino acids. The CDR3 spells CSARGRLTGGTEAFF. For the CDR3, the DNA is TGCAGTGCTAGAGGAAGATTGACAGGAGGGACTGAAGCTTTCTTT.

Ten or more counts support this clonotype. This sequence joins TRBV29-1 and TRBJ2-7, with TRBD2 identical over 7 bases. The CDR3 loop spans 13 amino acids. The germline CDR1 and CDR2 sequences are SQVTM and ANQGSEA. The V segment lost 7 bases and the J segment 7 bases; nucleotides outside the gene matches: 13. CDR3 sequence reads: CSASRPGGGEQYF. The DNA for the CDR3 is TGCAGCGCCTCCCGGCCGGGAGGTGGTGAGCAGTACTTC.

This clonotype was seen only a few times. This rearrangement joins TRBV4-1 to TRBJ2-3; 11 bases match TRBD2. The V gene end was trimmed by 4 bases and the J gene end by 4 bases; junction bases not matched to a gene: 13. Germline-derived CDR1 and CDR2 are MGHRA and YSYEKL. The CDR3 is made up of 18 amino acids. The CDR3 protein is CASSPSGLLAGGSDTQYF. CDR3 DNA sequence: TGCGCCAGCAGCCCAAGCGGTCTTCTAGCGGGGGGTTCAGATACGCAGTATTTT.

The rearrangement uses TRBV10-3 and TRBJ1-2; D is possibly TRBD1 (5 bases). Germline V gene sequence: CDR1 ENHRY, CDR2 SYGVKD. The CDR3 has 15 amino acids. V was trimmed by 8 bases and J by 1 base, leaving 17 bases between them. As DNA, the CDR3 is TGTGCCATCGCGCAGGGCCCTTCAATTAACTATGGCTACACCTTC. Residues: CAIAQGPSINYGYTF.

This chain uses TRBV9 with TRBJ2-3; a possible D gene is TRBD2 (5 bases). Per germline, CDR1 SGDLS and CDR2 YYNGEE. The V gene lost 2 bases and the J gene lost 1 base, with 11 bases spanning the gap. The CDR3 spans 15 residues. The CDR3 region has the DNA TGTGCCAGCAGCGTGATGTCGCGGGGCACAGATACGCAGTATTTT. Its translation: CASSVMSRGTDTQYF.

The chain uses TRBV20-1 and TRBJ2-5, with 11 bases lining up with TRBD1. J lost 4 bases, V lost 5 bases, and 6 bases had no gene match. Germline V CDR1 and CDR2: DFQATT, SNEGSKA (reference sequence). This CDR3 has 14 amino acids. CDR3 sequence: CSALRGTGGETQYF. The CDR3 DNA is TGCAGTGCTTTACGTGGGACAGGGGGAGAGACCCAGTACTTC.

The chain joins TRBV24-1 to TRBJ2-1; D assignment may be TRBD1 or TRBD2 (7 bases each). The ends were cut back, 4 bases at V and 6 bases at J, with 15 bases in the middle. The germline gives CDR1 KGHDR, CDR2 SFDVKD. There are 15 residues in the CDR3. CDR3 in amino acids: CATSDPQGGPNEQFF. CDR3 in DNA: TGTGCCACCAGTGACCCTCAGGGGGGGCCCAATGAGCAGTTCTTC.

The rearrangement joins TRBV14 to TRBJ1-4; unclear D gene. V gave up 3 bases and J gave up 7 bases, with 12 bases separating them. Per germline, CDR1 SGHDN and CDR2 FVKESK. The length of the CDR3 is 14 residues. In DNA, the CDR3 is TGTGCCAGCAGCCACGGGCCAAACGGTGAAAAACTGTTTTTT. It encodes CASSHGPNGEKLFF. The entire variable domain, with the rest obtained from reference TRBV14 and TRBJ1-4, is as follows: EAGVTQFPSHSVIEKGQTVTLRCDPISGHDNLYWYRRVMGKEIKFLLHFVKESKQDESGMPNNRFLAERTGGTYSTLKVQPAELEDSGVYFCASSHGPNGEKLFFGSGTQLSVL.